The 29 T cell receptor beta chains listed next were all sequenced from one sample in a study of blood T cell repertoires in COVID-19. Only in-frame clones appear in the TCRdb table, and some are missing; sequencing was by immunoSEQ multiplex PCR. This repertoire shows hundreds of thousands of clones, roughly 88% found once; its top ten account for around 1.4%. The sample was peripheral blood. These receptors were collected from a man aged 80 or over with acute or convalescent COVID-19.

The chain combines TRBV10-3 with TRBJ1-6; D call uncertain. The germline gives CDR1 ENHRY, CDR2 SYGVKD. V was shortened by 4 bases and J by 0 bases, with 13 bases between the two germline ends. This CDR3 is built from 17 residues. CDR3 amino acids: CAISVEEGSSYNSPLHF. In DNA form, the CDR3 reads TGTGCCATCAGTGTAGAGGAGGGAAGCTCCTATAATTCACCCCTCCACTTT.

The V and J genes are TRBV27 and TRBJ1-1; D may be TRBD1 (6 bases). CDR1 is MNHEY, CDR2 SMNVEV, per germline (reference sequence). The CDR3 is 13 residues long. V lost 5 bases and J 1 base, leaving 8 bases between the germline ends. This CDR3 is CASSLQGNTEAFF. CDR3 nucleotides: TGTGCCAGCAGTCTACAGGGGAACACTGAAGCTTTCTTT.

V and J are TRBV27 and TRBJ2-3; D is possibly TRBD2 (6 bases). Per germline, CDR1 MNHEY and CDR2 SMNVEV (reference sequence). This CDR3 has 13 residues. The V end lost 4 bases, the J end lost 4 bases, and 9 bases lay between the germline ends. The CDR3 sequence is CASSWSSADTQYF. The CDR3 DNA reads TGTGCCAGCAGTTGGTCTAGCGCAGATACGCAGTATTTT.

This clone was counted between two and nine times. This sequence joins TRBV6-6 and TRBJ1-1, with TRBD1 matching over 7 bases. CDR1 and CDR2 (germline): MNHNY, SVGAGI (reference sequence). This CDR3 is built from 13 residues. The V segment lost 6 bases and the J segment 0 bases; nucleotides outside the gene matches: 1. The CDR3 DNA sequence: TGTGCCAGCAGGGGACAGTTGAACACTGAAGCTTTCTTT. This sequence encodes CASRGQLNTEAFF.

The chain uses TRBV7-7 and TRBJ1-5, with unresolved D. The V gene's germline CDR1 is SSHAT and CDR2 FNYEAQ (reference sequence). Trimming shortened V by 0 bases and J by 9 bases, and 27 bases separated the two germline ends. The CDR3 is made up of 19 amino acids. The CDR3 sequence is CASSLAVEKGHPRGSPQHF. The CDR3 DNA sequence: TGTGCCAGCAGCTTAGCGGTGGAGAAGGGCCACCCGCGCGGGTCGCCCCAGCATTTT.

The CDR3 region is CASSSPGGSGYTF. The CDR3, as DNA: TGTGCCAGCAGCTCTCCAGGGGGCAGTGGCTACACCTTC. The rearrangement joins TRBV5-6 to TRBJ1-2, with 8 bases lining up with TRBD1. With V trimmed by 3 bases and J by 7 bases, 5 bases remained unmatched. CDR1 is SGHDT, CDR2 YYEEEE, per germline. The CDR3 is 13 residues long.

V usage is TRBV19 and J usage is TRBJ1-5, with D maybe TRBD1 (5 bases). Germline V gene data show CDR1 as LNHDA and CDR2 as SQIVND (reference sequence). Trimming removed 8 bases at V and 3 bases at J, with 17 bases between. This CDR3 comprises 15 residues. The CDR3 coding sequence is TGTGCCAGTGGGGTTCAGGGTAACACCAATCAGCCCCAGCATTTT. It specifies CASGVQGNTNQPQHF.

The chain carries TRBV4-3 and TRBJ2-5; 7 bases are a match to TRBD1. Germline CDR1 and CDR2: LGHNA and YSLEER. The CDR3 has 14 residues. The V and J ends lost 5 bases and 3 bases, in that order; junction bases with no gene match: 6. CDR3 nucleotides: TGCGCCAGCAGCGACAGGGTGTATGAAGAGACCCAGTACTTC. This sequence encodes CASSDRVYEETQYF.

The chain joins TRBV5-1 to TRBJ1-1, with D perhaps matching TRBD1 (5 bases). There are 15 residues in the CDR3. Germline CDR1 is SGHRS and CDR2 is YFSETQ. V dropped 0 bases and J dropped 2 bases, with 11 bases sitting between them. CDR3 sequence reads: CASSLGRVINTEAFF. DNA for the CDR3: TGCGCCAGCAGCTTGGGCAGGGTTATTAACACTGAAGCTTTCTTT. Combining the CDR3 with reference TRBV5-1 and TRBJ1-1 gives the whole variable domain KAGVTQTPRYLIKTRGQQVTLSCSPISGHRSVSWYQQTPGQGLQFLFEYFSETQRNKGNFPGRFSGRQFSNSRSEMNVSTLELGDSALYLCASSLGRVINTEAFFGQGTRLTVV.

This chain links TRBV11-2 with TRBJ2-7; unclear D gene. V was shortened by 8 bases and J by 6 bases, with 14 bases between the two germline ends. This CDR3 has 12 residues. From germline, CDR1 is SGHAT and CDR2 FQNNGV. CDR3 loop: CASGWADGEQYF. DNA of the CDR3: TGTGCCAGCGGATGGGCCGACGGCGAGCAGTACTTC. Drawing the rest from reference TRBV11-2 and TRBJ2-7, the complete variable domain is EAGVAQSPRYKIIEKRQSVAFWCNPISGHATLYWYQQILGQGPKLLIQFQNNGVVDDSQLPKDRFSAERLKGVDSTLKIQPAKLEDSAVYLCASGWADGEQYFGPGTRLTVT.

The rearrangement links TRBV6-1 to TRBJ1-6; a possible D gene is TRBD1 (6 bases). This CDR3 is 17 amino acids long. The germline CDR1 and CDR2 sequences are MNHNS and SASEGT. Trimming removed 3 bases from V and 0 bases from J, with 12 bases in between. The CDR3 sequence: CASSDLGHSSYNSPLHF. CDR3 DNA: TGTGCCAGCAGTGATCTGGGACACTCCTCCTATAATTCACCCCTCCACTTT.

The V gene is TRBV5-1, the J gene TRBJ2-5; a possible D gene is TRBD2 (6 bases). The ends were cut back, 9 bases at V and 2 bases at J, with 14 bases in the middle. Germline CDR1 is SGHRS and CDR2 is YFSETQ. The CDR3 extends over 13 amino acids. The CDR3 bases are TGCGCCATCCGAGAGGGACTTCAAGAGACCCAGTACTTC. Translated: CAIREGLQETQYF.

This rearrangement joins TRBV2 to TRBJ1-2, with TRBD1 as a possible D gene (5 bases). Germline V gene sequence: CDR1 SNHLY, CDR2 FYNNEI. V was pared by 6 bases and J by 4 bases, with 12 bases between. This CDR3 spans 13 amino acids. The CDR3 DNA follows: TGTGCCAGCAGGGTCAGGGCTGTCTATGGCTACACCTTC. This gives the protein CASRVRAVYGYTF.

This clone was counted once. The chain carries TRBV5-1 and TRBJ2-1; 9 bases match TRBD2. In germline, CDR1 is SGHRS, CDR2 YFSETQ. V gave up 3 bases and J gave up 0 bases; unmatched junction bases: 10. The CDR3 has 18 residues. CDR3 region: CASSSPLPSGISYNEQFF. CDR3 DNA: TGCGCCAGCAGCTCTCCTCTCCCTAGCGGGATCTCCTACAATGAGCAGTTCTTC.

The chain employs TRBV24-1 and TRBJ2-2, with D maybe TRBD2 (6 bases). The CDR3 is made up of 13 amino acids. CDR1 is KGHDR and CDR2 is SFDVKD in the germline V gene. The V end was cut by 3 bases, the J end by 11 bases, with 12 bases between. The CDR3 is CATSDPGRGELFF. DNA for the CDR3: TGTGCCACCAGTGATCCGGGGCGGGGAGAGCTGTTTTTT.

This clone was observed once. This chain joins TRBV5-4 and TRBJ2-5; no reliable D call. Germline V gene sequence: CDR1 SGHNT, CDR2 YYREEE (reference sequence). The V and J ends lost 2 bases and 2 bases respectively, with 10 bases between them. The CDR3 is made up of 14 amino acids. The CDR3 DNA sequence: TGTGCCAGCAGCTTTAGATCGGAGCAAGAGACCCAGTACTTC. As protein: CASSFRSEQETQYF. Based on the CDR3 plus reference TRBV5-4 and TRBJ2-5, the full variable domain is ETGVTQSPTHLIKTRGQQVTLRCSSQSGHNTVSWYQQALGQGPQFIFQYYREEENGRGNFPPRFSGLQFPNYSSELNVNALELDDSALYLCASSFRSEQETQYFGPGTRLLVL.

This chain joins TRBV7-2 and TRBJ2-5, with no clear D. Looked up from germline, CDR1 is SGHTA and CDR2 is FQGNSA. The CDR3 length is 14 residues. V lost 4 bases and J lost 4, with 13 bases in between. Written as DNA, the CDR3 is TGTGCCAGCAGCTCACAAGCAGGTAGAGAGACCCAGTACTTC. Translated, it gives CASSSQAGRETQYF.

The rearrangement links TRBV15 to TRBJ1-5, with D tentatively TRBD1 (6 bases). V lost 0 bases, J lost 4 bases, and 16 bases lay in between. CDR1 and CDR2 from the germline V gene are LNHNV and YYDKDF (reference sequence). The CDR3 sequence is 17 residues long. The CDR3 DNA sequence: TGTGCCACCAGCAGAGATTTAAACAGGGCCGTAAATCAGCCCCAGCATTTT. Translation gives CATSRDLNRAVNQPQHF.

There are a few counts of this clone. The sample carries other DNA sequences with the same CDR3. The J gene is TRBJ2-7, the V gene TRBV6-5; D might be TRBD2 (6 bases). CDR1 and CDR2 from the germline V gene are MNHEY and SVGAGI. Trimming pared 0 bases from V and 2 bases from J, leaving 8 bases between. The CDR3 consists of 14 residues. The CDR3, as DNA: TGTGCCAGCAGTTACTCGAGGAGGGCCTACGAGCAGTACTTC. Translating gives CASSYSRRAYEQYF.

The chain uses TRBV21-1 and TRBJ2-2; the table's D call of TRBD1 was not tested on the DNA. TRBV21-1 counts as a pseudogene. CDR3 length: 15 amino acids. The CDR3 here is CASSKTGGLVRELFF. The CDR3 DNA reads TGTGCCAGCAGCAAAACAGGGGGCCTTGTCCGGGAGCTGTTTTTT.

V and J are TRBV29-1 and TRBJ1-2; a possible D gene is TRBD1 (6 bases). Germline assignment: CDR1 SQVTM and CDR2 ANQGSEA. V lost 8 bases to trimming and J lost 1 base, with 14 bases between them. The CDR3 covers 13 residues. CDR3 bases: TGCAGCAGCCTCTTACAGGGTAACTATGGCTACACCTTC. Encoded protein: CSSLLQGNYGYTF.

The rearrangement uses TRBV7-9 and TRBJ1-6; D possibly corresponds to TRBD1 (6 bases). The V end was cut by 7 bases, the J end by 5 bases, with 18 bases between. The germline gives CDR1 SEHNR, CDR2 FQNEAQ (reference sequence). CDR3 size: 16 residues. This CDR3 reads CASIESGQLNNSPLHF. CDR3 DNA sequence: TGTGCCAGCATCGAGTCCGGACAGCTTAATAATTCACCCCTCCACTTT.

The chain is built from TRBV19 and TRBJ2-1, with 15 bases that match TRBD2. Germline V gives CDR1 LNHDA, CDR2 SQIVND (reference sequence). CDR3 size: 18 residues. With 3 bases clipped from V and 4 bases from J, the junction kept 7 bases outside the gene matches. In nucleotides, the CDR3 is TGTGCCAGTAGTATGCCTACCGGGACTAGCGGGGGGTACAATGAGCAGTTCTTC. Protein: CASSMPTGTSGGYNEQFF. Using reference TRBV19 and TRBJ2-1 for the parts outside the CDR3, the full variable domain is DGGITQSPKYLFRKEGQNVTLSCEQNLNHDAMYWYRQDPGQGLRLIYYSQIVNDFQKGDIAEGYSVSREKKESFPLTVTSAQKNPTAFYLCASSMPTGTSGGYNEQFFGPGTRLTVL.

The chain has TRBV7-3 and TRBJ2-2; 10 bases are shared with TRBD2. CDR1 is SGHTA and CDR2 is FQGTGA in the germline V gene. The CDR3 is 18 residues long. J was trimmed by 0 bases and V by 1 base; bases with no gene match: 5. The DNA of the CDR3 is TGTGCCAGCAGCTTAAATCCTAGCGGGGGAGCGAACACCGGGGAGCTGTTTTTT. Translating gives CASSLNPSGGANTGELFF.

The chain employs TRBV27 and TRBJ1-1, with D perhaps TRBD1 (5 bases). CDR1 is MNHEY and CDR2 is SMNVEV in the germline V gene (reference sequence). This CDR3 spans 15 amino acids. V lost 6 bases, J lost 7 bases, and 21 bases lay in between. Here the CDR3 DNA reads TGTGCCAGCAGCCCATATATTAGAGTGGGGGGTGAAGCTTTCTTT. Residues: CASSPYIRVGGEAFF.

The V call is TRBV9, the J call TRBJ2-3; TRBD2 is a possible D gene (6 bases). The length of the CDR3 is 16 residues. V was trimmed by 0 bases and J by 2 bases, leaving 13 bases between them. CDR1 and CDR2 from the germline V gene are SGDLS and YYNGEE. The CDR3, as DNA: TGTGCCAGCAGCGTAGTTAGCGGAGCCAACACAGATACGCAGTATTTT. Translated: CASSVVSGANTDTQYF.

This sequence joins TRBV10-3 and TRBJ1-5, with 9 nucleotides matching TRBD1. J gave up 4 bases and V 10 bases, and 11 bases lay outside the gene matches. The germline gives CDR1 ENHRY, CDR2 SYGVKD. This CDR3 region has 15 residues. DNA for the CDR3: TGTGCCACAAGGGAACAGGGGGCAGGAAATCAGCCCCAGCATTTT. Protein product: CATREQGAGNQPQHF.

V and J are TRBV27 and TRBJ1-5; the match to TRBD1 covers 7 bases. Germline CDR1 MNHEY, CDR2 SMNVEV (reference sequence). V dropped 4 bases and J dropped 7; count of bases not matched to a gene: 7. This CDR3 comprises 14 residues. The CDR3 bases are TGTGCCAGCAGTTCGCAGGGGGAGGCCCAGCCCCAGCATTTT. Amino acids: CASSSQGEAQPQHF.

This chain uses TRBV6-2 or TRBV6-3 with TRBJ2-7, with TRBD2 matching 7 bases. Trimming took 2 bases from V and 0 from J; bases not matched to a gene: 13. Looked up from germline, CDR1 is MNHEY and CDR2 is SVGEGT. This CDR3 has 18 residues. CDR3: CASSYVPSGGPSSYEQYF. The CDR3 DNA reads TGTGCCAGCAGTTACGTTCCTAGCGGCGGACCTAGCTCCTACGAGCAGTACTTC.